The rows below give T cell receptor beta chains drawn from one sample of a study of T cells after yellow fever vaccination. TCRdb processed the 5' RACE reads anew with MiXCR; each CDR3 protein has one entry. The sample has fewer than 350,000 distinct CDR3 sequences, 4% to 5.5% seen once. This specimen was PBMCs, taken 15 days after the yellow fever booster vaccination. The source is a man aged 18 to 29 who received the YFV17D yellow fever vaccine. Each CDR3 is given with its conserved first and last residue. Each record gives: clone size, J gene, D gene, V gene, CDR3 protein, CDR3 DNA. D genes are given only for firm matches. Clone size is stated in some rows and not others, as once, few, many or a class when expanded.

>few|TRBJ1-5|-|TRBV6-2/TRBV6-3
CASSQQTQVQPQHF
TGTGCCAGCAGTCAACAAACACAGGTTCAGCCCCAGCATTTT
>many|TRBJ2-5|-|TRBV6-6
CASSYSDSQETQYF
TGTGCCAGCAGTTACTCCGACAGCCAAGAGACCCAGTACTTC
>many|TRBJ1-5|-|TRBV9
CASSVAANQPQHF
TGTGCCAGCAGCGTGGCAGCGAATCAGCCCCAGCATTTT
>-|TRBJ2-7|TRBD2|TRBV7-2
CASSLGPSGGAYEQYF
TGTGCCAGCAGCTTAGGGCCTAGCGGGGGGGCCTACGAGCAGTACTTC
>few|TRBJ1-5|-|TRBV6-6
CASSYLGDQPQHF
TGTGCCAGCAGTTACCTGGGAGATCAGCCCCAGCATTTT
>many|TRBJ1-5|-|TRBV2
CASSAKGWAQPQHF
TGTGCCAGCAGTGCCAAGGGGTGGGCTCAGCCCCAGCATTTT
>few|TRBJ2-5|TRBD1|TRBV24-1
CATLGQNQETQYF
TGTGCCACCCTGGGACAGAACCAAGAGACCCAGTACTTC
>many|TRBJ1-4|TRBD1|TRBV5-1
CASSLGDRGNEKLFF
TGCGCCAGCAGCTTGGGCGACAGGGGTAATGAAAAACTGTTTTTT
>few|TRBJ2-7|TRBD1|TRBV12-3/TRBV12-4
CASSPDRVHEQYF
TGTGCCAGCAGCCCAGACAGGGTCCACGAGCAGTACTTC
>few|TRBJ1-1|TRBD1|TRBV20-1
CSARQGARNTEAFF
TGCAGTGCCCGACAGGGGGCAAGGAACACTGAAGCTTTCTTT
>many|TRBJ1-5|-|TRBV12-3/TRBV12-4
CASSLRGSNQPQHF
TGTGCCAGCAGTTTGAGGGGTAGCAATCAGCCCCAGCATTTT
>many|TRBJ2-1|-|TRBV20-1
CSASSTFDYNEQFF
TGCAGTGCCTCGTCGACTTTCGACTACAATGAGCAGTTCTTC
>many|TRBJ1-4|TRBD1|TRBV7-2
CASRRDRDEKLFF
TGTGCCAGCAGGAGGGACAGGGACGAAAAACTGTTTTTT
>-|TRBJ2-7|-|TRBV4-1
CASSQGRTASSYEQYF
TGCGCCAGCAGCCAAGGTCGGACGGCTAGCTCCTACGAGCAGTACTTC
>many|TRBJ2-5|-|TRBV5-1
CASSSVGSEARETQYF
TGCGCCAGCAGCTCTGTGGGCTCCGAGGCTAGAGAGACCCAGTACTTC
>few|TRBJ1-2|-|TRBV20-1
CSARDPQGWDGYTF
TGCAGTGCTAGAGATCCCCAGGGTTGGGATGGCTACACCTTC
>few|TRBJ2-3|-|TRBV20-1
CSARFGRGDTQYF
TGCAGTGCTAGGTTTGGGAGGGGGGATACGCAGTATTTT
>few|TRBJ2-1|-|TRBV12-3/TRBV12-4
CASSSQRIRLNDEQFF
TGTGCCAGCAGTTCCCAAAGGATCCGTCTAAATGATGAGCAGTTCTTC
>-|TRBJ2-2|TRBD1|TRBV5-1
CASSVSLQGAGELFF
TGCGCCAGCAGCGTGAGCCTACAGGGGGCCGGGGAGCTGTTTTTT
>few|TRBJ2-4|-|TRBV5-1
CASSLGSDIQYF
TGCGCCAGCAGCTTGGGCAGCGACATTCAGTACTTC
>many|TRBJ2-1|TRBD2|TRBV10-2
CASRISGLAGENEQFF
TGCGCCAGCAGGATTTCGGGACTAGCGGGGGAAAATGAGCAGTTCTTC
>-|TRBJ2-7|-|TRBV7-9
CASSLDGSGEQYF
TGTGCCAGCAGCTTAGACGGGTCCGGCGAGCAGTACTTC
>many|TRBJ1-2|-|TRBV7-9
CASSLAAGKGYGYTF
TGTGCCAGCAGCTTAGCGGCAGGGAAAGGCTATGGCTACACCTTC
>-|TRBJ1-2|-|TRBV21-1
CASSKRAPANYGYTF
TGTGCCAGCAGCAAGAGGGCCCCTGCTAACTATGGCTACACCTTC
>few|TRBJ1-1|TRBD1|TRBV6-5
CASSPGQTYTEAFF
TGTGCCAGCAGCCCGGGACAGACCTACACTGAAGCTTTCTTT
>few|TRBJ2-1|-|TRBV10-3
CAIAANRDNEQFF
TGTGCCATCGCAGCCAACAGAGACAATGAGCAGTTCTTC
>-|TRBJ2-1|-|TRBV29-1
CSVEDPTRPDLGQFF
TGCAGCGTTGAAGATCCGACTAGACCGGACTTGGGGCAGTTCTTC
>many|TRBJ2-4|-|TRBV6-5
CASSYSWTAKNIQYF
TGTGCCAGCAGTTACTCGTGGACAGCCAAAAACATTCAGTACTTC
>many|TRBJ2-7|-|TRBV7-2
CASTRDALTYEQYF
TGTGCCAGCACCCGGGACGCTCTAACTTACGAGCAGTACTTC
>many|TRBJ2-5|-|TRBV11-2
CASSTARGWETQYF
TGTGCCAGCAGCACCGCTAGAGGGTGGGAGACCCAGTACTTC
>-|TRBJ1-1|-|TRBV4-2
CASSPSAAGGTEAFF
TGTGCCAGCAGCCCCTCTGCCGCTGGGGGCACTGAAGCTTTCTTT
>many|TRBJ2-2|TRBD1|TRBV29-1
CSASGQMNTGELFF
TGCAGCGCCTCGGGACAGATGAACACCGGGGAGCTGTTTTTT
>many|TRBJ2-7|-|TRBV7-9
CASGGTSDYEQYF
TGTGCCAGCGGGGGGACGTCGGACTACGAGCAGTACTTC
>-|TRBJ2-3|-|TRBV6-5
CASSYRSPDTQYF
TGTGCCAGCAGTTACCGTAGCCCAGATACGCAGTATTTT
>many|TRBJ2-1|TRBD1|TRBV10-3
CAILGLGQGGNEQFF
TGTGCCATCTTGGGGCTTGGACAGGGGGGCAATGAGCAGTTCTTC
>few|TRBJ2-1|TRBD2|TRBV20-1
CSARDRGRLAEYNEQFF
TGCAGTGCTAGAGATCGGGGAAGACTAGCGGAGTACAATGAGCAGTTCTTC
>many|TRBJ2-3|-|TRBV25-1
CASSESRPTDTQYF
TGTGCCAGCAGTGAATCCCGGCCCACAGATACGCAGTATTTT
>-|TRBJ2-1|-|TRBV28
CASSLARGAGGNEQFF
TGTGCCAGCAGTTTGGCACGGGGGGCCGGAGGGAATGAGCAGTTCTTC
>few|TRBJ1-1|-|TRBV3-1
CASSRGSSEAFF
TGTGCCAGCAGCCGCGGTAGTTCTGAAGCTTTCTTT
>many|TRBJ1-5|-|TRBV7-2
CASSLLSSALSNQPQHF
TGTGCCAGCAGCTTACTAAGTTCTGCCCTAAGCAATCAGCCCCAGCATTTT
>few|TRBJ2-1|TRBD2|TRBV6-5
CASSYSKRGSYNEQFF
TGTGCCAGCAGTTACTCTAAGCGGGGGAGTTACAATGAGCAGTTCTTC